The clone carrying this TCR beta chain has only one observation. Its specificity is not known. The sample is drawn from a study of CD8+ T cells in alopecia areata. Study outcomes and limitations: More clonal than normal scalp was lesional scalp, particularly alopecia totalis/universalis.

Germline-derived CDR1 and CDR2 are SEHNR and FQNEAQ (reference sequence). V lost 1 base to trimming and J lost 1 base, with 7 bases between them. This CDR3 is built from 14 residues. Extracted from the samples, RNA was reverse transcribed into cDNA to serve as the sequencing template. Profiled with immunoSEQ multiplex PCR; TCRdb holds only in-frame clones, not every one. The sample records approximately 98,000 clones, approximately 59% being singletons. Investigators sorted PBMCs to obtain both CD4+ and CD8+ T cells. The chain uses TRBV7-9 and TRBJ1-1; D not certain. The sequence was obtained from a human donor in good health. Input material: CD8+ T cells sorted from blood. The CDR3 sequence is CASSLEVWNTEAFF. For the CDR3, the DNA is TGTGCCAGCAGCTTAGAAGTGTGGAACACTGAAGCTTTCTTT.